This T cell receptor beta chain is drawn from a study of T cells in women clearing cervical HPV infection. The repertoire was sequenced with immunoSEQ multiplex PCR; TCRdb's copy has only in-frame clones and lacks some. The data show 40,000 to 55,000 clones, and the top ten clones hold approximately 0.98%. To note about this clone: Coverage ceases 3 residues before the CDR3 finishes, and the germline J gene fills in the end.

V lost 8 bases and J lost 1; bases outside the gene matches: 7. The length of the CDR3 is 14 residues. Germline CDR1 is SNHLY and CDR2 is FYNNEI. The sequence came from a woman aged 18 to 75 with a cervical HPV16 infection that either progressed to CIN3+ or cleared (not recorded which). The gene calls are TRBV2 and TRBJ2-7, with 8 bases that match TRBD1. The specimen sequenced was blood buffy coat. CDR3 residues: CASSGQGGSYEQYF. Incomplete CDR3 DNA: TGTGCCAGCTCTGGACAGGGCGGATCCTACGAG. Variable domain in full (rest from reference TRBV2 and TRBJ2-7): EPEVTQTPSHQVTQMGQEVILRCVPISNHLYFYWYRQILGQKVEFLVSFYNNEISEKSEIFDDQFSVERPDGSNFTLKIRSTKLEDSAMYFCASSGQGGSYEQYFGPGTRLTVT.